Listed below are T cell receptor beta chains from one sample, sequenced in a study of shared clonotypes between healthy human individuals. TCRdb's table, derived via immunoSEQ multiplex PCR, lists solely in-frame clones and lacks some. The table lists about 2.4 million clones, 85% to 95% of them singletons, with over 0.12% in the top ten. Sequenced: naive CD4+ T cells sorted from blood. These receptors were taken from a man aged 18 to 29 in good health. Each CDR3 is given with its conserved first and last residue. D genes are given only for firm matches. Clone size appears in some rows only: once, few, many, or a class for an expanded clone.

NA	TRBV7-9	NA	TRBJ2-5	CASSPGLGLETQYF	TGTGCCAGCAGCCCCGGGTTGGGCCTGGAGACCCAGTACTTC
NA	TRBV18	TRBD1	TRBJ2-2	CASSPRGQGADTGELFF	TGTGCCAGCTCACCACGTGGACAGGGGGCGGACACCGGGGAGCTGTTTTTT
NA	TRBV9	TRBD1	TRBJ2-7	CASSVAATGAYEQYF	TGTGCCAGCAGCGTAGCTGCAACAGGGGCCTACGAGCAGTACTTC
NA	TRBV7-9	NA	TRBJ2-1	CASSPLLKQTYNEQFF	TGTGCCAGCAGCCCCTTGCTGAAGCAGACCTACAATGAGCAGTTCTTC
NA	TRBV29-1	TRBD1	TRBJ1-5	CSALDGRGPNQPQHF	TGCAGCGCCCTTGATGGAAGGGGGCCCAATCAGCCCCAGCATTTT
NA	TRBV11-2	NA	TRBJ1-2	CASSLDPGGNGYTF	TGTGCCAGCAGCTTAGATCCAGGAGGGAATGGCTACACCTTC
NA	TRBV5-1	NA	TRBJ2-3	CASSLQGFTDTQYF	TGCGCCAGCAGCCTACAGGGATTTACAGATACGCAGTATTTT
NA	TRBV5-1	NA	TRBJ2-2	CASSPTMDGELFF	TGCGCCAGCAGCCCCACGATGGACGGGGAGCTGTTTTTT
NA	TRBV2	TRBD1	TRBJ1-5	CASSEQGASNQPQHF	TGTGCCAGCAGTGAGCAGGGGGCAAGCAATCAGCCCCAGCATTTT
NA	TRBV19	NA	TRBJ1-3	CASSIIQGNTIYF	TGTGCCAGTAGTATAATTCAAGGAAACACCATATATTTT
NA	TRBV7-9	NA	TRBJ1-4	CASSLSGQINEKLFF	TGTGCCAGCAGCCTATCCGGGCAGATTAATGAAAAACTGTTTTTT
once	TRBV30	NA	TRBJ1-1	CAWTQDLKPYEAFF	TGTGCCTGGACTCAGGACTTAAAGCCTTATGAAGCTTTCTTT
once	TRBV4-1	NA	TRBJ1-5	CASSQERTSNQPQHF	TGCGCCAGCAGCCAAGAACGTACTAGCAATCAGCCCCAGCATTTT
NA	TRBV4-1	TRBD1	TRBJ1-2	CASSQPTGDGYTF	TGCGCCAGCAGCCAACCTACAGGGGATGGCTACACCTTC
NA	TRBV28	NA	TRBJ1-6	CASYPSGSPLHF	TGTGCCAGCTATCCCTCGGGTTCACCCCTCCACTTT
NA	TRBV28	NA	TRBJ1-2	CASSPGGTSYGYTF	TGTGCCAGCAGTCCCGGAGGGACTAGCTATGGCTACACCTTC
NA	TRBV29-1	TRBD1	TRBJ2-7	CSVRPGTGNFYEQYF	TGCAGCGTTCGGCCCGGGACAGGGAACTTCTACGAGCAGTACTTC
NA	TRBV21-1	NA	TRBJ2-1	CAGTGRNNEQFF	TGTGCCGGTACTGGGCGTAACAATGAGCAGTTCTTC
NA	TRBV2	NA	TRBJ2-3	CASSEISRQAEGDTQYF	TGTGCCAGCAGTGAAATCTCGAGGCAGGCGGAGGGTGATACGCAGTATTTT
NA	TRBV27	NA	TRBJ2-5	CASSFTGRRGETQYF	TGTGCCAGCAGTTTCACAGGGAGAAGAGGGGAGACCCAGTACTTC
NA	TRBV6-5	NA	TRBJ2-5	CASSKQETQYF	TGTGCCAGCAGTAAACAAGAGACCCAGTACTTC
once	TRBV30	NA	TRBJ2-2	CAWTTQDTNTGELFF	TGTGCCTGGACAACACAGGATACGAACACCGGGGAGCTGTTTTTT
once	TRBV18	NA	TRBJ1-1	CASSPLGGQGNTEAFF	TGTGCCAGCTCACCTCTTGGGGGTCAGGGGAACACTGAAGCTTTCTTT
NA	TRBV9	NA	TRBJ2-2	CASSVVDTNTGELFF	TGTGCCAGCAGCGTAGTGGACACGAACACCGGGGAGCTGTTTTTT
few	TRBV4-1	TRBD1	TRBJ1-1	CASRYHDRAQPEAFF	TGCGCCAGCAGGTATCATGACAGGGCTCAGCCTGAAGCTTTCTTT
NA	TRBV7-7	TRBD2	TRBJ2-5	CASSPRGLAGVETQYF	TGTGCTAGCAGCCCGAGAGGGCTAGCGGGAGTTGAGACCCAGTACTTC
NA	TRBV14	NA	TRBJ2-2	CASSQRGLDNTGELFF	TGTGCCAGCAGCCAACGGGGACTGGATAACACCGGGGAGCTGTTTTTT
once	TRBV6-1	TRBD2	TRBJ2-7	CASTREQVGEQYF	TGTGCCAGCACGCGGGAGCAAGTCGGCGAGCAGTACTTC
once	TRBV6-1	NA	TRBJ1-1	CASSERGLNTEAFF	TGTGCCAGCAGTGAGAGAGGATTGAACACTGAAGCTTTCTTT
NA	TRBV6-6	NA	TRBJ2-7	CASSSRPHEQYF	TGTGCCAGCAGTTCCCGTCCCCACGAGCAGTACTTC
NA	TRBV21-1	NA	TRBJ2-2	CASSPLGPGETGELFF	TGTGCCAGCAGCCCCTTGGGGCCCGGGGAGACCGGGGAGCTGTTTTTT
NA	TRBV6-6	NA	TRBJ2-3	CASTSGNTQYF	TGTGCCAGCACTTCAGGGAATACGCAGTATTTT
NA	TRBV7-9	NA	TRBJ2-2	CASSDPQGRGELFF	TGTGCCAGCAGCGATCCTCAGGGGCGCGGGGAGCTGTTTTTT
NA	TRBV7-3	TRBD1	TRBJ2-7	CASSASGTGVREQYF	TGTGCCAGCAGCGCCAGCGGGACAGGGGTGCGCGAGCAGTACTTC
NA	TRBV5-1	NA	TRBJ1-2	CASSLSPPPPYGYTF	TGCGCCAGCAGCTTGTCCCCTCCGCCCCCCTATGGCTACACCTTC
NA	TRBV28	TRBD1	TRBJ1-4	CASSFGAGGAEKLFF	TGTGCCAGCAGTTTCGGGGCAGGGGGCGCGGAAAAACTGTTTTTT
NA	TRBV4-1	TRBD2	TRBJ2-5	CASSQEVAGTQETQYF	TGCGCCAGCAGCCAAGAGGTAGCGGGGACCCAAGAGACCCAGTACTTC
NA	TRBV6-5	NA	TRBJ2-4	CASSQGTKAKNIQYF	TGTGCCAGCAGTCAGGGGACAAAAGCCAAAAACATTCAGTACTTC
NA	TRBV5-4	TRBD2	TRBJ2-3	CASSLAFGGSFGNTDTQYF	TGTGCCAGCAGCTTGGCCTTCGGCGGGAGCTTTGGGAACACAGATACGCAGTATTTT
NA	TRBV20-1	NA	TRBJ1-1	CSAVVGLEAFF	TGCAGTGCCGTAGTGGGGCTCGAAGCTTTCTTT
few	TRBV4-1	NA	TRBJ1-5	CASSRGNNQPQHF	TGCGCCAGCAGCCGTGGGAACAATCAGCCCCAGCATTTT